Shown below are 22 T cell receptor beta chains from a single sample sequenced in a study of cytotoxic CD8 clonotypes in ibrutinib-treated CLL. The protocol was immunoSEQ multiplex PCR, while the TCRdb copy is restricted to in-frame clones and leaves out a portion. The data contain around 140,000 clones, approximately 80% of them singletons. The sample consisted of PBMCs, taken after 36 months of ibrutinib treatment. The receptors shown here come from a human donor with chronic lymphocytic leukemia.

This clone was picked up one time. The genes are TRBV9 and TRBJ2-2; D is ambiguous. The CDR3 is 14 residues long. V lost 2 bases to trimming and J lost 2 bases, with 7 bases between them. Looked up from germline, CDR1 is SGDLS and CDR2 is YYNGEE. The CDR3 DNA follows: TGTGCCAGCAGCGTGCGACCAAACACCGGGGAGCTGTTTTTT. Its protein product is CASSVRPNTGELFF. Full variable domain (rest looked up from reference TRBV9 and TRBJ2-2): DSGVTQTPKHLITATGQRVTLRCSPRSGDLSVYWYQQSLDQGLQFLIQYYNGEERAKGNILERFSAQQFPDLHSELNLSSLELGDSALYFCASSVRPNTGELFFGEGSRLTVL.

This chain joins TRBV28 and TRBJ1-2, with 7 positions matching TRBD1. Germline CDR1 reads MDHEN; CDR2 reads SYDVKM. The CDR3 runs to 15 residues. V lost 7 bases to trimming and J lost 2 bases; unmatched junction nucleotides: 10. CDR3: CASTPGVRGNYGYTF. In DNA, the CDR3 is TGTGCCAGCACCCCGGGTGTCAGGGGGAACTATGGCTACACCTTC.

CDR3 coding DNA: TGTGCCAGCAGTTATCGGCGGGAGACGCGGGAGCAGTACTTC. It is translated as CASSYRRETREQYF. V is TRBV6-5 and J is TRBJ2-7; 7 positions agree with TRBD2. The CDR3 loop spans 14 amino acids. From germline, CDR1 is MNHEY and CDR2 SVGAGI. The ends lost 3 bases at V and 7 bases at J; junction bases unmatched: 9.

This clone was recorded only once. This sequence joins TRBV19 and TRBJ1-3; D might be TRBD1 (5 bases). Germline CDR1 LNHDA, CDR2 SQIVND (reference sequence). The V end was cut by 7 bases, the J end by 0 bases, with 10 bases between. This CDR3 contains 14 residues. CDR3 amino acids: CASTEGSSGNTIYF. The DNA of the CDR3 is TGTGCCAGTACCGAGGGGAGCTCTGGAAACACCATATATTTT.

The chain couples TRBV30 to TRBJ1-1; the match to TRBD1 covers 7 bases. Germline CDR1 and CDR2: GTSNPN and SVGIG (reference sequence). The CDR3 contains 11 residues. The V gene end was trimmed by 4 bases and the J gene end by 11 bases; junction bases not matched to a gene: 7. The DNA for the CDR3 is TGTGCCTGGACCAAGGGGGCTGGGGCTTTCTTT. It is translated as CAWTKGAGAFF.

The sample holds one count of this clone. The chain has TRBV7-9 and TRBJ1-4; no clear D. The ends were cut back, 6 bases at V and 7 bases at J, with 9 bases in the middle. CDR3 length: 12 residues. The germline gives CDR1 SEHNR, CDR2 FQNEAQ (reference sequence). CDR3 DNA sequence: TGTGCCAGCAGATCCCCTGGTGAAAAACTGTTTTTT. It encodes CASRSPGEKLFF.

The chain combines TRBV5-8 with TRBJ1-2; D not certain. This CDR3 is 14 amino acids long. Germline lookup yields CDR1 SGHTS and CDR2 YDEGEE. The V end was cut by 9 bases, the J end by 7 bases, with 22 bases between. Written as DNA, the CDR3 is TGTGCCATCAAACCTTTCCCGGCGCGTCTTGGCTACACCTTC. Translating gives CAIKPFPARLGYTF.

V usage is TRBV4-1 and J usage is TRBJ1-2; 7 nucleotides line up with TRBD1. The junction had 4 bases not matched to a gene; V was cut back by 5 bases and J by 4 bases. There are 13 residues in the CDR3. CDR1 is MGHRA, CDR2 YSYEKL, per germline. The CDR3 DNA reads as TGCGCCAGCAGCGGAGGGGGCCCCTATGGCTACACCTTC. Its protein product is CASSGGGPYGYTF.

The table lists this clone with many counts. The chain uses TRBV9 and TRBJ2-1; 7 bases are shared with TRBD2. The CDR3 is 15 residues long. Losses at the gene ends were 0 bases for V and 4 bases for J; bases not matched to a gene: 4. CDR1 is SGDLS, CDR2 YYNGEE, per germline. CDR3 amino acids: CASSVESSGYNEQFF. DNA of the CDR3: TGTGCCAGCAGCGTAGAGTCTAGCGGATACAATGAGCAGTTCTTC.

The genes are TRBV19 and TRBJ2-3; no clear D. The V and J ends lost 2 bases and 1 base respectively, with 10 bases between them. CDR3 size: 15 residues. Germline assignment: CDR1 LNHDA and CDR2 SQIVND (reference sequence). CDR3: CASSIYGKGTDTQYF. CDR3 DNA: TGTGCCAGTAGTATATACGGCAAGGGCACAGATACGCAGTATTTT.

Regarding this clone: Other nucleotide sequences from this sample produce the same CDR3. The chain is built from TRBV11-2 and TRBJ1-1; 10 bases line up with TRBD1. The CDR3 sequence is 14 residues long. V shed 3 bases, J shed 5 bases, and the junction held 3 bases outside the gene matches. Germline V gene lookup returns CDR1 SGHAT and CDR2 FQNNGV. CDR3 loop: CASSLGQGSTEAFF. CDR3 in DNA: TGTGCCAGCAGCTTGGGACAGGGGAGTACTGAAGCTTTCTTT.

This chain joins TRBV27 and TRBJ2-6; TRBD2 matches 9 bases. CDR1 and CDR2 (germline): MNHEY, SMNVEV (reference sequence). Trimming cost V 0 bases and J 0 bases; bases outside gene matches: 15. CDR3 length: 22 amino acids. CDR3 in DNA: TGTGCCAGCAGTTTATCTAAAGGGGGCGGGAGGGCCTCCCGCTCTGGGGCCAACGTCCTGACTTTC. Amino acid sequence: CASSLSKGGGRASRSGANVLTF.

The chain carries TRBV11-2 and TRBJ2-3, with D perhaps assigned TRBD1 or TRBD2 (5 bases each). The CDR3 runs 16 residues. The ends were cut back, 5 bases at V and 0 bases at J, with 15 bases in the middle. From germline, CDR1 is SGHAT and CDR2 FQNNGV. The CDR3 here is CASSVEPGRSTDTQYF. The CDR3 coding sequence is TGTGCCAGCAGCGTCGAACCGGGACGCAGCACAGATACGCAGTATTTT.

The chain is built from TRBV2 and TRBJ2-7; the D is unclear. This CDR3 contains 13 residues. Trimming shortened V by 3 bases and J by 2 bases, and 8 bases separated the two germline ends. Germline CDR1 and CDR2: SNHLY and FYNNEI. The CDR3 loop is CASSDIAAYEQYF. The CDR3 nucleotides are TGTGCCAGCAGTGATATCGCAGCCTACGAGCAGTACTTC.

The V and J genes are TRBV19 and TRBJ2-6; D may be TRBD1 (5 bases). The CDR3 covers 15 residues. CDR1 and CDR2 from the germline V gene are LNHDA and SQIVND (reference sequence). V was clipped by 3 bases and J by 4 bases, with 10 bases between them. The CDR3 sequence: CASSIPGSGANVLTF. CDR3 sequence (DNA): TGTGCCAGTAGTATCCCAGGGTCCGGGGCCAACGTCCTGACTTTC.

The chain carries TRBV18 and TRBJ1-2; the D gene is possibly TRBD1 (5 bases). The CDR3 runs 13 residues. With 3 bases removed from V and 7 bases from J, the gap between germline ends came to 12 bases. The germline V gene has CDR1 KGHSH and CDR2 LQKENI. CDR3 sequence: CASSPGSQGGYTF. The DNA of the CDR3 is TGTGCCAGCTCACCCGGGAGCCAGGGTGGCTACACCTTC.

V usage is TRBV7-9 and J usage is TRBJ2-2; no firm D call. This CDR3 has 15 residues. Germline assignment: CDR1 SEHNR and CDR2 FQNEAQ (reference sequence). Trimming left V 3 bases short and J 3 bases short, with 11 bases between. In DNA form, the CDR3 reads TGTGCCAGCAGCTTCCTCTCCGGAGACACCGGGGAGCTGTTTTTT. This encodes CASSFLSGDTGELFF.

The gene calls are TRBV13 and TRBJ2-5, with D uncertain. The CDR3 contains 11 residues. Germline lookup yields CDR1 PRHDT and CDR2 FYEKMQ (reference sequence). V shed 5 bases and J shed 0 bases, with 1 base lying between them. The DNA of the CDR3 is TGTGCCAGCAGCGACCAAGAGACCCAGTACTTC. Protein sequence: CASSDQETQYF.

The chain carries TRBV10-2 and TRBJ2-7; D gene uncertain. The CDR3 consists of 13 residues. Germline V gene lookup returns CDR1 WSHSY and CDR2 SAAADI. The V and J ends lost 1 base and 6 bases respectively, with 10 bases between them. CDR3: CASSEFDFGEQYF. CDR3 sequence (DNA): TGCGCCAGCAGTGAGTTCGACTTCGGCGAGCAGTACTTC.

The chain employs TRBV15 and TRBJ2-4; 7 bases are a match to TRBD1. V was clipped by 4 bases and J by 6 bases; unmatched bases: 9. The length of the CDR3 is 15 residues. Germline assignment: CDR1 LNHNV and CDR2 YYDKDF (reference sequence). CDR3 DNA: TGTGCCACCAGCATTCCCGGGACAGTGGTAAACATTCAGTACTTC. Translating it yields CATSIPGTVVNIQYF.

In this sample, this clone turned up a few times. This chain joins TRBV6-4 and TRBJ2-1; 9 bases are shared with TRBD2. After removal of 3 bases from V and 6 bases from J, the junction contained 3 bases not matched to a gene. The CDR3 is made up of 14 amino acids. CDR1 is MRHNA, CDR2 SNTAGT, per germline. The CDR3 sequence is CASSERGGPNEQFF. The CDR3 region has the DNA TGTGCCAGCAGTGAGCGGGGGGGTCCCAATGAGCAGTTCTTC.

The table lists this clone with a few counts. The rearrangement links TRBV19 to TRBJ1-3, with TRBD1 as a possible D gene (5 bases). V shed 3 bases and J shed 2 bases, with 11 bases lying between them. CDR1 and CDR2 from the germline V gene are LNHDA and SQIVND (reference sequence). The CDR3 is 15 residues long. CDR3 bases: TGTGCCAGTAGTATCCCGGGCAGGGCTGGAAACACCATATATTTT. Its translation is CASSIPGRAGNTIYF.